Sequencing of this T cell receptor (beta chain) was carried out in a study of blood T cell repertoires in COVID-19. Study-level information: Sites across the United States, Italy and Spain contributed samples from acute and convalescent COVID-19. PBMCs, B-cell-depleted T cells, or T cells were the source of the cDNA or gDNA that made up the material.

The assay was immunoSEQ multiplex PCR, and TCRdb's table has in-frame clones only and misses some. The sample carries about 300,000 clones, around 92% recorded once. A Seattle source enrolled patients during active infection and followed them longitudinally. This receptor was identified in a woman in her twenties or thirties with COVID-19, enrolled during active disease. The sample taken for sequencing was peripheral blood.

The CDR3 region is CASSATSGSTDTQYF. The CDR3 region has the DNA TGTGCCAGCAGCGCTACTAGCGGTTCCACAGATACGCAGTATTTT. The chain links TRBV4-2 to TRBJ2-3; 8 bases are a match to TRBD2. Germline lookup yields CDR1 LGHNA and CDR2 YNFKEQ. CDR3 length equals 15 residues. Trimming removed 5 bases from V and 2 bases from J; junction bases left unmatched: 6.